Listed below are T cell receptor beta chains from one sample, sequenced in a study of cytomegalovirus exposure and HLA in healthy donors. The method was immunoSEQ multiplex PCR; TCRdb's version includes in-frame clones alone and lacks a portion of them. The sample consists of about 240,000 clones, 78% of them appearing once. The material sequenced was PBMCs. These receptors originate from a boy between 10 and 17 years old in good health and CMV-seronegative. The CDR3 runs from the conserved cysteine through the conserved F or W. The order of the fields is J gene, CDR3 length, V gene, D gene, clone size, CDR3 protein, CDR3 DNA. D genes are given only for firm matches. Not all rows give a size; the values are once, few, many and, for expanded clones, a class.

>TRBJ1-6|15|TRBV4-2|-|-
CASSQDTRGGSPLHF
TGTGCCAGCAGCCAAGATACCAGGGGTGGATCACCCCTCCACTTT
>TRBJ2-1|14|TRBV11-2|TRBD1|-
CASSHGTGGNEQFF
TGTGCCAGCAGCCACGGGACAGGGGGGAATGAGCAGTTCTTC
>TRBJ2-2|15|TRBV4-1|TRBD1|-
CASTKGQANTGELFF
TGCGCCAGCACGAAAGGACAGGCGAACACCGGGGAGCTGTTTTTT
>TRBJ1-5|14|TRBV2|-|once
CASSPTGRNQPQHF
TGTGCCAGCAGTCCCACAGGGAGAAATCAGCCCCAGCATTTT
>TRBJ2-3|14|TRBV11-2|-|-
CASSTGVRANTQYF
TGTGCCAGCAGCACGGGAGTTCGCGCTAATACGCAGTATTTT
>TRBJ1-4|14|TRBV5-6|-|-
CASSFVATNEKLFF
TGTGCCAGCAGCTTTGTAGCAACTAATGAAAAACTGTTTTTT
>TRBJ1-2|15|TRBV5-1|TRBD1|-
CASSLEAGGNYGYTF
TGCGCCAGCAGCTTGGAGGCAGGGGGCAACTATGGCTACACCTTC
>TRBJ1-1|19|TRBV5-5|-|-
CASSLVLWTIVRLNTEAFF
TGTGCCAGCAGCTTGGTCTTGTGGACAATCGTCAGGTTGAACACTGAAGCTTTCTTT
>TRBJ2-5|15|TRBV12-1|-|-
CASSSFTGEEETQYF
TGTGCCAGCAGCTCGTTTACAGGGGAGGAGGAGACCCAGTACTTC
>TRBJ1-2|17|TRBV7-8|TRBD1|-
CASSYTRTGGIDYGYTF
TGTGCCAGCAGCTATACCAGGACAGGGGGCATTGACTATGGCTACACCTTC